This T cell receptor (beta chain) is from a study of esophageal squamous cell carcinoma under preoperative chemotherapy. Whole-study context: Samples included peripheral blood T cells as well as tumor-infiltrating lymphocytes. Study-level findings and limits: Peripheral T cells migrating into the tumor appeared to partly supply post-treatment tumor-infiltrating lymphocytes. After chemotherapy, TCR diversity rose significantly in peripheral T cells but not in tumor-infiltrating lymphocytes.

In TCRdb, the PCR reads were re-called with MiXCR into one record per CDR3 protein. The sample lists over 25,000 distinct CDR3 sequences; approximately 55% were seen once. As to this clonotype: Its antigen is still unknown.

J lost 0 bases, V lost 2 bases, and 8 bases had no gene match. The CDR3 totals 17 residues. CDR1 MNHNS and CDR2 SASEGT come from the germline V gene. The time point is: after preoperative PTX-NDP chemotherapy. Preoperative chemotherapy with paclitaxel-nedaplatin was given to patients before surgery. The chain has TRBV6-1 and TRBJ2-7; 9 positions match TRBD1. The receptor comes from a human donor with esophageal squamous cell carcinoma. The donor label of this sample is uncertain. This sample was gathered from a patient given preoperative chemotherapy. CDR3: CASSEYNWGQGSYEQYF. The CDR3 DNA is TGTGCCAGCAGTGAATATAACTGGGGACAGGGCTCCTACGAGCAGTACTTC.